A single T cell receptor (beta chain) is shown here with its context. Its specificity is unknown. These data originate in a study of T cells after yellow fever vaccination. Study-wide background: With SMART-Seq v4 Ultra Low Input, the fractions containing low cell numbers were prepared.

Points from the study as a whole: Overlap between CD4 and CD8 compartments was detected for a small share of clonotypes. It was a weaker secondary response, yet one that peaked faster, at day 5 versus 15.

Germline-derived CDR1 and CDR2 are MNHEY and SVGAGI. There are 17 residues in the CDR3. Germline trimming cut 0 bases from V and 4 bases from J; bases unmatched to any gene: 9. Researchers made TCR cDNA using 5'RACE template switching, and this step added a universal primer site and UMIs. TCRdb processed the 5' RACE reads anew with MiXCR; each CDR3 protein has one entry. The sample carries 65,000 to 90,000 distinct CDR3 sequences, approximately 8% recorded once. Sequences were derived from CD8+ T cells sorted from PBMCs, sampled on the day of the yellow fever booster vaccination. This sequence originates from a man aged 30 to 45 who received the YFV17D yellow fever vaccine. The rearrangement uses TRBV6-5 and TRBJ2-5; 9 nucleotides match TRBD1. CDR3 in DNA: TGTGCCAGCAGTTACTCCGGACAGGGGCCGATCATAGAGACCCAGTACTTC. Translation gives CASSYSGQGPIIETQYF.